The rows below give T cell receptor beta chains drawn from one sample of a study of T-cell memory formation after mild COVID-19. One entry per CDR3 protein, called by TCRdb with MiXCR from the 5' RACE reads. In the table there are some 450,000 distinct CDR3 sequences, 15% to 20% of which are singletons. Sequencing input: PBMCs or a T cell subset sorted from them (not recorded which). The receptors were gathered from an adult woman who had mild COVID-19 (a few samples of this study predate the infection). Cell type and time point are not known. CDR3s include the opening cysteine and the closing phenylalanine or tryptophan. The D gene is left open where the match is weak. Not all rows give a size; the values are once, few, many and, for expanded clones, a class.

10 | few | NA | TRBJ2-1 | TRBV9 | CALWWVLKFF | TGTGCCCTCTGGTGGGTACTAAAGTTCTTC
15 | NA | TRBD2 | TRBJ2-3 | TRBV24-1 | CATSQLAVNTDTQYF | TGTGCCACCAGTCAACTAGCGGTCAACACAGATACGCAGTATTTT
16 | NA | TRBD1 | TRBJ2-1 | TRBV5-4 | CASSPGGTGVINEQFF | TGTGCCAGCAGCCCGGGGGGGACAGGGGTAATCAATGAGCAGTTCTTC
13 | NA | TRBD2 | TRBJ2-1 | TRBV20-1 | CSAPPSGSNEQFF | TGCAGTGCCCCGCCTAGCGGGTCCAATGAGCAGTTCTTC
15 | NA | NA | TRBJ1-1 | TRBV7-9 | CASSLAGMRNTEAFF | TGTGCCAGCAGCTTAGCAGGGATGAGGAACACTGAAGCTTTCTTT
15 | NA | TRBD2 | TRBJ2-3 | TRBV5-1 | CASSPDTSGGSAQYF | TGCGCCAGCAGCCCCGACACTAGCGGGGGGAGTGCGCAGTATTTT
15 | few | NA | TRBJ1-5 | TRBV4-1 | CASSQEDVSNQPQHF | TGCGCCAGCAGCCAAGAGGACGTTAGCAATCAGCCCCAGCATTTT
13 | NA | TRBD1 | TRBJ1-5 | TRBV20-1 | CSARDTGVQPQHF | TGCAGTGCTAGAGACACAGGGGTTCAGCCCCAGCATTTT
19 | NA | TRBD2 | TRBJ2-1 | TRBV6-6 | CASSYSGVGLAGGSVEQFF | TGTGCCAGCAGTTACTCGGGCGTGGGGTTAGCGGGAGGAAGTGTTGAGCAGTTCTTC
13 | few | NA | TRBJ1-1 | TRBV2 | CASGTGRNTEAFF | TGTGCCAGCGGAACAGGGAGAAACACTGAAGCTTTCTTT
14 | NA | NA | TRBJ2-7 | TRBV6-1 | CASSWEGGSYEQYF | TGTGCCAGCAGTTGGGAGGGGGGATCCTACGAGCAGTACTTC
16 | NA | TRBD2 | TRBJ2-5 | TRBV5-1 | CASMNLLAGYQETQYF | TGCGCCAGCATGAATCTCCTAGCGGGGTATCAAGAGACCCAGTACTTC
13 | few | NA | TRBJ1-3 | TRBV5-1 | CASSLIPGNTIYF | TGCGCCAGCAGCTTGATTCCAGGAAACACCATATATTTT
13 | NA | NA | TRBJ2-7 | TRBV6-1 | CASSERGPYEQYF | TGTGCCAGCAGTGAAAGGGGCCCATACGAGCAGTACTTC
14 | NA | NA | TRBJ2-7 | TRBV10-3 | CAISESDSSYEQYF | TGTGCCATCAGTGAGTCCGATAGCTCCTACGAGCAGTACTTC
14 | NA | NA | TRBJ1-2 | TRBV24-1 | CATSDRDKPNGYTF | TGTGCCACCAGTGATAGGGACAAGCCTAATGGCTACACCTTC
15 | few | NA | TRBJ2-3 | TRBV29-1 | CSVDFPGQLTDTQYF | TGCAGCGTTGATTTCCCCGGACAGCTCACAGATACGCAGTATTTT
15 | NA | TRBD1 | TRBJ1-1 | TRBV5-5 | CASSYGQGEGREAFF | TGTGCCAGCAGTTACGGACAGGGAGAGGGTCGCGAAGCTTTCTTT
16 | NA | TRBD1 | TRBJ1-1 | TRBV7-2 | CASSRRTGVRDTEAFF | TGTGCCAGCAGCCGCCGGACAGGGGTTCGGGACACTGAAGCTTTCTTT
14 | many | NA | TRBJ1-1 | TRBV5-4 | CASSLDSLNTEAFF | TGTGCCAGCAGCCTTGACAGCTTGAACACTGAAGCTTTCTTT
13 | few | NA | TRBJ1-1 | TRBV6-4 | CASSVVKGTEAFF | TGTGCCAGCAGTGTCGTGAAAGGCACTGAAGCTTTCTTT
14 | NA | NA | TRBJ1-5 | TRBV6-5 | CASSPNGVNQPQHF | TGTGCCAGCAGTCCCAACGGGGTAAATCAGCCCCAGCATTTT
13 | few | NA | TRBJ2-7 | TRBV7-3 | CASSSPPRYEQYF | TGTGCCAGCAGCTCCCCCCCCCGCTACGAGCAGTACTTC